This TCR beta chain derives from a study of blood T cell repertoires in COVID-19. Assignment of participants to cohorts was predicated upon participant-reported clinical history. Only in-frame clones appear in the TCRdb table, and some are missing; sequencing was by immunoSEQ multiplex PCR. The sample records around 370,000 clones, around nine tenths being singletons. Germline CDR1 is SGDLS and CDR2 is YYNGEE. The CDR3 length is 17 residues. With V trimmed by 4 bases and J by 5 bases, 14 bases remained unmatched. The receptor was isolated from a woman between 18 and 30 years old who had recovered from COVID-19. Sequenced input: PBMCs or T cells enriched from blood (not recorded which). V gene TRBV9 combines with J gene TRBJ2-3; the match to TRBD2 covers 9 bases. The CDR3 DNA is TGTGCCAGCAGCCAACCGGACGGCGGGGGGGCCGTAGATACGCAGTATTTT. Its translation: CASSQPDGGGAVDTQYF.